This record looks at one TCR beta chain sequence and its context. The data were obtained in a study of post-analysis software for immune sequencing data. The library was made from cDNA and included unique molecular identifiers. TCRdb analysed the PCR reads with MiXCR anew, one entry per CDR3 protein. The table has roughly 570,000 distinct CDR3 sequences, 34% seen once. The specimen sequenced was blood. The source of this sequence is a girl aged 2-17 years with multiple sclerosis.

The CDR3 is CASSVEIPETQYF. The CDR3 DNA follows: TGTGCCAGCAGCGTGGAGATCCCCGAGACCCAGTACTTC. V gene TRBV7-9 combines with J gene TRBJ2-5; D is undetermined. Trimming took 5 bases from V and 5 from J, leaving 12 bases between them. The germline gives CDR1 SEHNR, CDR2 FQNEAQ (reference sequence). This CDR3 contains 13 residues.